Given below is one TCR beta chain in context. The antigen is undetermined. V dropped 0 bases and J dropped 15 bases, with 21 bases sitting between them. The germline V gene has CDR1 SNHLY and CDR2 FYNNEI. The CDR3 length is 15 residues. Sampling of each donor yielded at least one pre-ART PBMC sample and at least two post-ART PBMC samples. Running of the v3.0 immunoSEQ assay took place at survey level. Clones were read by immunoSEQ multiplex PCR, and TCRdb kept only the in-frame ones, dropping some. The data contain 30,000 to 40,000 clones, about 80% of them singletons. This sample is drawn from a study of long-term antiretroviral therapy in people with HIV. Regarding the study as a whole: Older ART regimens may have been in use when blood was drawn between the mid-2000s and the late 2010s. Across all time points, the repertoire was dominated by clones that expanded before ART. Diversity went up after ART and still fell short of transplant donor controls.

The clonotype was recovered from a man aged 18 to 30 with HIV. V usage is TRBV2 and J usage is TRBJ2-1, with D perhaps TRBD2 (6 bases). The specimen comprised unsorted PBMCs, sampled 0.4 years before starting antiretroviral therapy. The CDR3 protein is CASSEAQFLRPRGFF. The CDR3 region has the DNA TGTGCCAGCAGTGAAGCGCAATTTCTTCGACCGCGGGGGTTCTTC.